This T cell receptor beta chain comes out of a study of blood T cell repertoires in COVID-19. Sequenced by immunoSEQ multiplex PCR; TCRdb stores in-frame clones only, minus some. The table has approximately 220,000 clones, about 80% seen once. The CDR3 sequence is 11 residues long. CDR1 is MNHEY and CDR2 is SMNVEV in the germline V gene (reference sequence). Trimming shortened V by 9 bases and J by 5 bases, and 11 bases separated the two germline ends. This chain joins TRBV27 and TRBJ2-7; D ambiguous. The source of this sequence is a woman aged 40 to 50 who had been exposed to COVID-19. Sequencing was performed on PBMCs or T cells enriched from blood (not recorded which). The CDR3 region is CASPKVHEQYF. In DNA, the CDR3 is TGTGCCAGTCCTAAAGTCCACGAGCAGTACTTC.